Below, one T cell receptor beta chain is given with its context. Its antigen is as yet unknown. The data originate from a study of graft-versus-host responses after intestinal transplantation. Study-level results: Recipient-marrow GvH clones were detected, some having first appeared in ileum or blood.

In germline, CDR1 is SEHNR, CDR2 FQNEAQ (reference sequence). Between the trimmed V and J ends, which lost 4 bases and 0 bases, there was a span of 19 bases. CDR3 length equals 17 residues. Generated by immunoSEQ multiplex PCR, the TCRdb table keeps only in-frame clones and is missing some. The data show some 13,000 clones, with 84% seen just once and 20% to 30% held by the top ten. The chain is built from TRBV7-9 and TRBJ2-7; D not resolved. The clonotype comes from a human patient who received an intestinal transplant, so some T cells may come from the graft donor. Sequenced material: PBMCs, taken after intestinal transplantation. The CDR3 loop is CASSSGQAGLDSYEQYF. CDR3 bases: TGTGCCAGCAGCTCCGGGCAGGCCGGTTTAGACTCCTACGAGCAGTACTTC.